These T cell receptor beta chains were read from a single sample in a study of T cells in Graves' hyperthyroidism and ophthalmopathy. TCRdb re-called the multiplex PCR reads through MiXCR, storing one row per CDR3 protein. The data hold around 290,000 distinct CDR3 sequences, with approximately 15% observed a single time. The specimen sequenced was blood. These TCRs come from a woman aged 60-75 years with Graves' ophthalmopathy. CDR3s include the opening cysteine and the closing phenylalanine or tryptophan. D genes are given only for firm matches. Clone size, where shown, is once, few, many, or a class for clones that have expanded.

len	abundance	v_gene	d_gene	j_gene	CDR3aa	CDR3nt
16	many	TRBV7-2	TRBD2	TRBJ2-2	CASSPRGLVSTGELFF	TGTGCCAGCAGCCCGAGGGGACTAGTTTCAACCGGGGAGCTGTTTTTT
17	many	TRBV24-1	-	TRBJ2-1	CATSDPLAARSYNEQFF	TGTGCCACCAGTGATCCGTTAGCGGCCCGCTCCTACAATGAGCAGTTCTTC
13	many	TRBV20-1	-	TRBJ1-1	CSAPWAGNTEAFF	TGCAGTGCTCCCTGGGCGGGAAACACTGAAGCTTTCTTT
17	-	TRBV10-3	TRBD2	TRBJ2-7	CAISEATGTSGTYEQCF	TGTGCCATCAGTGAGGCGACCGGGACTAGTGGGACCTACGAGCAGTGCTTC
16	many	TRBV20-1	TRBD2	TRBJ2-1	CSASQGLATFGDEQFF	TGCAGTGCTAGCCAGGGACTAGCTACATTTGGCGATGAGCAGTTCTTC
17	many	TRBV28	-	TRBJ2-1	CASRPAQGQSLYNEQFF	TGTGCCAGCAGACCCGCCCAGGGGCAGAGTTTGTACAATGAGCAGTTCTTC
13	many	TRBV5-1	-	TRBJ2-2	CASSLRGAGELFF	TGCGCCAGCAGCTTGCGGGGCGCCGGGGAGCTGTTTTTT
13	many	TRBV20-1	-	TRBJ1-2	CSATPTDNYGYTF	TGCAGTGCTACCCCGACAGATAACTATGGCTACACCTTC
19	-	TRBV3-2	-	TRBJ1-3	CASSLQTSNRRASGNTIYF	TGTGCCAGCAGCCTCCAAACCTCGAATAGACGGGCTTCTGGAAACACCATATATTTT
14	many	TRBV28	-	TRBJ2-5	CASSLPSGWEAQYF	TGTGCCAGCAGTCTACCTTCAGGGTGGGAAGCCCAGTACTTC
16	few	TRBV6-5	-	TRBJ1-5	CASSYRGAGLNQPQHF	TGTGCCAGCAGTTACCGAGGGGCCGGACTTAATCAGCCCCAGCATTTT
15	-	TRBV28	TRBD2	TRBJ2-7	CASRKWGLAVNEQYF	TGTGCCAGCAGGAAATGGGGCCTAGCGGTGAACGAGCAGTACTTC
13	many	TRBV6-2/TRBV6-3	-	TRBJ1-1	CASSSSGYTEAFF	TGTGCCAGCAGTTCCTCGGGGTACACTGAAGCTTTCTTT
16	-	TRBV19	TRBD1	TRBJ2-2	CASSSPGTGSPGELFF	TGTGCCAGTAGTTCCCCCGGGACAGGGAGCCCCGGGGAGCTGTTTTTT
19	few	TRBV7-9	TRBD2	TRBJ2-4	CASSLATSGRRLAKNIQYF	TGTGCCAGCAGCTTAGCGACTAGCGGGAGGAGACTAGCCAAAAACATTCAGTACTTC
14	many	TRBV11-1	TRBD2	TRBJ2-1	CASNRLASYNEQFF	TGTGCCAGCAATCGACTAGCGAGTTACAATGAGCAGTTCTTC
14	many	TRBV20-1	-	TRBJ1-5	CSARDRQGLQAQHF	TGCAGTGCTAGAGATCGGCAGGGCCTTCAGGCCCAGCATTTT
16	few	TRBV19	TRBD1	TRBJ2-5	CASRPPSGGGGETQYF	TGTGCCAGTAGACCCCCCTCAGGGGGCGGAGGAGAGACCCAGTACTTC
15	many	TRBV13	-	TRBJ2-7	CASSRANRRTNEQYF	TGTGCCAGCAGCCGGGCGAATCGGAGGACAAACGAGCAGTACTTC
16	few	TRBV2	TRBD1	TRBJ2-2	CASSGRGTGSPGELFF	TGTGCCAGCAGTGGGAGGGGGACAGGGAGTCCCGGGGAGCTGTTTTTT
13	many	TRBV20-1	-	TRBJ2-5	CSAPKGMSETQYF	TGCAGTGCCCCTAAGGGGATGTCGGAGACCCAGTACTTC
14	many	TRBV18	-	TRBJ1-1	CASSPDGLNTEAFF	TGTGCCAGCTCACCGGACGGCTTGAACACTGAAGCTTTCTTT
19	many	TRBV20-1	TRBD2	TRBJ2-7	CSAREETVGTSGRPYEQYF	TGCAGTGCTAGAGAGGAAACAGTTGGGACTAGCGGGAGGCCCTACGAGCAGTACTTC
20	many	TRBV28	-	TRBJ2-2	CASSFHDSSTLGANTGELFF	TGTGCCAGCAGTTTTCACGACTCGTCGACCCTGGGAGCGAACACCGGGGAGCTGTTTTTT
14	-	TRBV6-2/TRBV6-3	-	TRBJ1-3	CASRPTKSGNTIYF	TGTGCCAGCAGACCGACCAAATCTGGAAACACCATATATTTT
15	-	TRBV4-3	-	TRBJ1-5	CASSQALYSNQPQHF	TGCGCCAGCAGCCAAGCGCTATATAGCAATCAGCCCCAGCATTTT
13	many	TRBV7-2	-	TRBJ1-2	CASSSDGWNGYTF	TGTGCCAGCAGTTCGGACGGATGGAATGGCTACACCTTC
17	many	TRBV2	-	TRBJ2-7	CASSEQPPGSHGSEQYF	TGTGCCAGCAGTGAACAACCCCCCGGGTCCCATGGCTCCGAGCAGTACTTC
12	few	TRBV7-8	-	TRBJ2-5	CASSLLSGTQYF	TGTGCCAGCAGCTTACTAAGCGGGACCCAGTACTTC
15	many	TRBV5-1	TRBD2	TRBJ2-1	CASSRIERGDNEQFF	TGCGCCAGCAGCCGTATCGAGCGGGGGGACAATGAGCAGTTCTTC
15	-	TRBV5-1	TRBD1	TRBJ2-5	CASSLAPDRGETQYF	TGCGCCAGCAGCTTGGCCCCGGACAGGGGTGAGACCCAGTACTTC
16	-	TRBV7-2	TRBD2	TRBJ2-3	CASSTLLAGGADTQYF	TGTGCCAGCAGCACTCTACTAGCGGGGGGAGCAGATACGCAGTATTTT
12	many	TRBV20-1	-	TRBJ1-1	CSARQLNTEAFF	TGCAGTGCTAGACAGCTTAACACTGAAGCTTTCTTT
14	many	TRBV28	-	TRBJ2-2	CASSQSGDTGELFF	TGTGCCAGCAGTCAATCGGGGGACACCGGGGAGCTGTTTTTT
14	many	TRBV7-2	-	TRBJ2-7	CASSLGRRDYEQYF	TGTGCCAGCAGCTTAGGTCGGCGAGACTACGAGCAGTACTTC
18	few	TRBV19	-	TRBJ2-1	CASSIQPLWGTVYNEQFF	TGTGCCAGTAGTATACAACCCCTTTGGGGGACGGTCTACAATGAGCAGTTCTTC
17	-	TRBV27	TRBD2	TRBJ2-7	CASSLRTSGKASYEQYF	TGTGCCAGCAGTTTACGGACTAGCGGGAAAGCCTCCTACGAGCAGTACTTC
14	many	TRBV6-1	TRBD1	TRBJ2-7	CASSNTGTDYEQYF	TGTGCCAGCAGTAACACCGGGACAGACTACGAGCAGTACTTC
14	many	TRBV20-1	TRBD2	TRBJ2-7	CSARPSGRRYEQYF	TGCAGTGCTAGACCTAGCGGGAGGAGGTACGAGCAGTACTTC
14	many	TRBV5-5	-	TRBJ2-7	CASSLGVLSYEQYF	TGTGCCAGCAGCTTGGGGGTCCTCTCCTACGAGCAGTACTTC
15	once	TRBV2	-	TRBJ2-1	CATSLPSAPGNEQFF	TGTGCCACCAGTCTACCCAGCGCCCCGGGCAATGAGCAGTTCTTC
13	-	TRBV6-1	-	TRBJ1-5	CASSDREDQPQHF	TGTGCCAGCAGTGACAGGGAGGATCAGCCCCAGCATTTT
12	-	TRBV13	-	TRBJ2-7	CASSLEPYEQYF	TGTGCCAGCAGCTTGGAGCCCTACGAGCAGTACTTC
15	many	TRBV7-2	TRBD2	TRBJ2-3	CASSLATSGRDTQYF	TGTGCCAGCAGCTTAGCAACTAGCGGGAGGGATACGCAGTATTTT
16	few	TRBV6-1	-	TRBJ1-3	CASSPSRAASGNTIYF	TGTGCCAGCAGTCCTTCCAGAGCCGCCTCTGGAAACACCATATATTTT
15	many	TRBV11-3	TRBD1	TRBJ2-2	CASSQGQGSTGELFF	TGTGCCAGCAGCCAGGGACAGGGCAGCACCGGGGAGCTGTTTTTT
14	-	TRBV4-1	-	TRBJ2-4	CASSYQWAKNIQYF	TGCGCCAGCAGTTATCAGTGGGCCAAAAACATTCAGTACTTC
15	many	TRBV5-1	-	TRBJ1-3	CASSLITGPGNTIYF	TGCGCCAGCAGCTTGATAACAGGGCCTGGAAACACCATATATTTT
11	many	TRBV6-2/TRBV6-3	-	TRBJ2-7	CASGRTYEQYF	TGTGCCAGCGGTCGGACCTACGAGCAGTACTTC
14	few	TRBV12-3/TRBV12-4	TRBD2	TRBJ2-7	CASKGGPFTYEQYF	TGTGCCAGCAAGGGAGGGCCGTTCACCTACGAGCAGTACTTC
12	many	TRBV10-3	-	TRBJ1-5	CAIGQNNQPQHF	TGTGCCATCGGACAGAACAATCAGCCCCAGCATTTT
14	many	TRBV6-1	-	TRBJ2-7	CASSPQHPSYEQYF	TGTGCCAGCAGCCCTCAACATCCGTCCTACGAGCAGTACTTC